The 21 T cell receptor beta chains below all came from one sample that was sequenced in a study of T-cell memory formation after mild COVID-19. TCRdb independently ran MiXCR on the 5' RACE reads; one entry per CDR3 protein. The sample lists about 110,000 distinct CDR3 sequences; approximately 15% were seen once. Sequenced sample: PBMCs or a T cell subset sorted from them (not recorded which). These TCRs come from an adult woman who had mild COVID-19 (a few samples of this study predate the infection). Cell type and time point are not known.

This clonotype showed up many times. The V gene is TRBV5-1, the J gene TRBJ2-7, with 10 bases fitting TRBD2. Losses at the gene ends were 4 bases for V and 1 base for J; bases not matched to a gene: 2. Germline-derived CDR1 and CDR2 are SGHRS and YFSETQ. The CDR3 spans 14 residues. The CDR3 region is CASSPSGGSYEQYF. The CDR3, as DNA: TGCGCCAGCAGCCCTAGCGGGGGATCCTACGAGCAGTACTTC.

This clonotype came up a few times. J is TRBJ2-5 and V is TRBV6-2 or TRBV6-3; 7 bases agree with TRBD1. Germline CDR1 and CDR2: MNHEY and SVGEGT. V lost 1 base to trimming and J lost 2 bases; unmatched junction nucleotides: 13. This CDR3 comprises 18 residues. The CDR3 loop reads CASSYWYRGDIAQETQYF. CDR3 in DNA: TGTGCCAGCAGTTACTGGTACAGGGGAGACATTGCTCAAGAGACCCAGTACTTC.

By sample fraction, this clonotype is large. The J gene is TRBJ2-7, the V gene TRBV2; D might be TRBD2 (6 bases). Germline CDR1 and CDR2: SNHLY and FYNNEI. Trimming removed 6 bases from V and 4 bases from J, with 13 bases in between. This CDR3 is built from 13 residues. CDR3 nucleotides: TGTGCCAGCAGCGGAGGGGTCTCTTACGAGCAGTACTTC. This gives the protein CASSGGVSYEQYF. The entire variable domain, with the rest obtained from reference TRBV2 and TRBJ2-7, is as follows: EPEVTQTPSHQVTQMGQEVILRCVPISNHLYFYWYRQILGQKVEFLVSFYNNEISEKSEIFDDQFSVERPDGSNFTLKIRSTKLEDSAMYFCASSGGVSYEQYFGPGTRLTVT.

Remarks on this clonotype: This clone may be a read error of a much larger clone one base away. The chain combines TRBV15 with TRBJ2-1, with D unclear. The CDR3 spans 11 residues. The germline V gene encodes CDR1 LNHNV and CDR2 YYDKDF (reference sequence). Trimming removed 5 bases from V and 1 base from J, with 0 bases in between. The CDR3 region has the DNA TGTGCCACCAGCTCCTACAATGAGCAGTTCTTC. Translation gives CATSSYNEQFF.

This clonotype was counted many times. The rearrangement uses TRBV7-2 and TRBJ2-1, with D perhaps TRBD2 (6 bases). Looked up from germline, CDR1 is SGHTA and CDR2 is FQGNSA. This CDR3 is built from 15 residues. Trimming pared 3 bases from V and 9 bases from J, leaving 18 bases between. This CDR3 reads CASSFRDSIISEQFF. The CDR3 nucleotides are TGTGCCAGCAGCTTTCGGGACTCGATTATAAGTGAGCAGTTCTTC. Combining the CDR3 with reference TRBV7-2 and TRBJ2-1 gives the whole variable domain GAGVSQSPSNKVTEKGKDVELRCDPISGHTALYWYRQSLGQGLEFLIYFQGNSAPDKSGLPSDRFSAERTGGSVSTLTIQRTQQEDSAVYLCASSFRDSIISEQFFGPGTRLTVL.

The sample holds a few counts of this clonotype. The chain joins TRBV4-1 to TRBJ2-3; possibly TRBD2 for D (5 bases). Per germline, CDR1 MGHRA and CDR2 YSYEKL. There are 15 residues in the CDR3. Trimming pared 4 bases from V and 2 bases from J, leaving 13 bases between. The CDR3 nucleotides read TGCGCCAGCAGCCGGACTCCCATGTACACAGATACGCAGTATTTT. Translated: CASSRTPMYTDTQYF.

This chain joins TRBV9 and TRBJ2-2; D not resolved. The CDR3 totals 17 residues. Deletions cut 0 bases from V and 4 bases from J, with 16 bases between. Germline CDR1 is SGDLS and CDR2 is YYNGEE. The CDR3 sequence is CASSVATHEAFTGELFF. For the CDR3, the DNA is TGTGCCAGCAGCGTAGCTACCCACGAAGCTTTCACCGGGGAGCTGTTTTTT.

The J gene is TRBJ2-5, the V gene TRBV9; possible D gene TRBD1, 6 bases. Between the trimmed V and J ends, which lost 6 bases and 2 bases, there was a span of 17 bases. Germline CDR1 reads SGDLS; CDR2 reads YYNGEE. This CDR3 comprises 15 residues. In DNA form, the CDR3 reads TGTGCCAGCACTTCTGGGACATCTCTTCAAGAGACCCAGTACTTC. Translation: CASTSGTSLQETQYF. Together with reference TRBV9 and TRBJ2-5, the CDR3 gives the full variable domain: DSGVTQTPKHLITATGQRVTLRCSPRSGDLSVYWYQQSLDQGLQFLIQYYNGEERAKGNILERFSAQQFPDLHSELNLSSLELGDSALYFCASTSGTSLQETQYFGPGTRLLVL.

This chain uses TRBV7-9 with TRBJ2-3, with 9 bases identical to TRBD2. V shed 5 bases and J 2 bases; nucleotides not matched to a gene: 5. The CDR3 is 15 residues long. The V gene's germline CDR1 is SEHNR and CDR2 FQNEAQ (reference sequence). Here the CDR3 DNA reads TGTGCCAGCAGCCCTCTAGCGGGAAACACAGATACGCAGTATTTT. Translated: CASSPLAGNTDTQYF.

V is TRBV12-3 or TRBV12-4 and J is TRBJ2-7, with D hard to call. Trimming removed 3 bases at V and 9 bases at J, with 15 bases between. The CDR3 totals 13 residues. This chain's CDR3 is CASSFRRFEGQYF. CDR3 nucleotide sequence: TGTGCCAGCAGTTTCCGGCGGTTTGAAGGGCAGTACTTC.

The chain is built from TRBV5-6 and TRBJ2-7; 8 nucleotides match TRBD1. V shed 3 bases, J shed 4 bases, and the junction held 9 bases outside the gene matches. The CDR3 is made up of 15 amino acids. CDR1 and CDR2 (germline): SGHDT, YYEEEE. The DNA of the CDR3 is TGTGCCAGCAGCTGGGGAGGACAGGGTCCTTACGAGCAGTACTTC. Translated: CASSWGGQGPYEQYF.

The genes are TRBV20-1 and TRBJ2-7, with D perhaps assigned TRBD1 or TRBD2 (5 bases each). The CDR3 loop spans 15 amino acids. V was pared by 3 bases and J by 0 bases, with 15 bases between. Germline V CDR1 and CDR2: DFQATT, SNEGSKA (reference sequence). This CDR3 reads CSASPGTHSSYEQYF. CDR3 DNA: TGCAGTGCTAGCCCCGGGACGCACAGCTCCTACGAGCAGTACTTC.

This clonotype showed up just once. V usage is TRBV4-1 and J usage is TRBJ2-7; 11 bases are a match to TRBD1. The V segment lost 5 bases and the J segment 1 base; nucleotides outside the gene matches: 10. The CDR3 runs to 17 residues. Germline V lookup: CDR1 MGHRA, CDR2 YSYEKL. The CDR3 is CASSEGTWDRGSYEQYF. CDR3 bases: TGCGCCAGCAGCGAAGGGACCTGGGACAGGGGGTCCTACGAGCAGTACTTC.

This clonotype was counted at least ten times. The chain carries TRBV4-3 and TRBJ2-7; D may be TRBD1 (5 bases). Per the germline V gene, CDR1 is LGHNA and CDR2 is YSLEER. CDR3 length: 14 amino acids. With 1 base removed from V and 0 bases from J, the gap between germline ends came to 7 bases. In DNA form, the CDR3 reads TGCGCCAGCAGCCAAGGACAGAGCTCCTACGAGCAGTACTTC. Translation gives CASSQGQSSYEQYF.

Here the CDR3 reads CASSSPRQGSPYEQYF. CDR3 nucleotide sequence: TGTGCCAGCAGTTCCCCAAGACAGGGATCCCCCTACGAGCAGTACTTC. This chain links TRBV27 with TRBJ2-7; 7 nucleotides match TRBD1. Per the germline V gene, CDR1 is MNHEY and CDR2 is SMNVEV (reference sequence). This CDR3 contains 16 residues. V was clipped by 4 bases and J by 2 bases; unmatched bases: 11.

This clonotype showed up many times. The chain recombines TRBV29-1 with TRBJ2-1, with TRBD2 matching over 11 bases. V lost 4 bases and J lost 6; bases outside the gene matches: 2. From germline, CDR1 is SQVTM and CDR2 ANQGSEA. The length of the CDR3 is 13 residues. In DNA, the CDR3 is TGCAGCGTTGTAGCGGGAGGGCCCAATGAGCAGTTCTTC. This gives the protein CSVVAGGPNEQFF.

This clonotype has only a few counts. J is TRBJ1-2 and V is TRBV4-3; tentatively, D is TRBD1 (6 bases). The CDR3 is made up of 13 amino acids. In germline, CDR1 is LGHNA, CDR2 YSLEER. Trimming removed 4 bases from V and 3 bases from J, with 9 bases in between. CDR3 in DNA: TGCGCCAGCAGCCCCGGACAGCACTATGGCTACACCTTC. Protein sequence: CASSPGQHYGYTF.

This clonotype has at least ten counts. The chain links TRBV12-3 or TRBV12-4 to TRBJ2-7; no clear D. The CDR3 totals 14 residues. V dropped 6 bases and J dropped 0 bases, with 12 bases sitting between them. This chain's CDR3 is CASRPDPSSYEQYF. The CDR3 nucleotides are TGTGCCAGCAGACCGGACCCGAGCTCCTACGAGCAGTACTTC.

In its sample, this clonotype was seen a few times. The V gene is TRBV10-3, the J gene TRBJ1-2; perhaps TRBD1 as D (5 bases). Germline V CDR1 and CDR2: ENHRY, SYGVKD. The CDR3 runs to 13 residues. The ends were cut back, 8 bases at V and 4 bases at J, with 14 bases in the middle. The CDR3 DNA follows: TGTGCCATCCTTGGCGGGGGAACCTATGGCTACACCTTC. This gives the protein CAILGGGTYGYTF.

The rearrangement links TRBV5-4 to TRBJ1-2, with 9 bases that match TRBD1. The V gene's germline CDR1 is SGHNT and CDR2 YYREEE (reference sequence). The CDR3 loop spans 15 amino acids. V trimming: 6 bases; J trimming: 8 bases; junction bases outside the gene matches: 14. The CDR3 region is CASTTLGTGNRGYTF. The DNA of the CDR3 is TGTGCCAGCACCACGTTGGGGACAGGGAATCGAGGCTACACCTTC.

This clonotype occurred many times. The chain employs TRBV9 and TRBJ2-3, with D unresolved. V was shortened by 0 bases and J by 3 bases, with 11 bases between the two germline ends. In germline, CDR1 is SGDLS, CDR2 YYNGEE. The CDR3 loop spans 15 amino acids. The CDR3: CASSVASPGTDTQYF. Here the CDR3 DNA reads TGTGCCAGCAGCGTAGCCTCCCCAGGAACAGATACGCAGTATTTT.